The source of this T cell receptor beta chain is a study of Graves' ophthalmopathy and Graves' hyperthyroidism. V lost 2 bases and J lost 2, with 10 bases in between. The V gene's germline CDR1 is KGHSH and CDR2 LQKENI. The CDR3 is made up of 15 amino acids. Study-level results: Also, most clonotypes expanded in the thyroid above 0.001 frequency appeared in blood.

As the template, RNA transcripts were used to amplify TCR beta CDR3 regions. HTBI primers primed a first-round RT-PCR, and a second-round multiplex PCR followed. MiXCR, run by TCRdb on the multiplex PCR reads, gives a single entry per CDR3 protein. The table records approximately 330,000 distinct CDR3 sequences, about 17% of them present only once. This clonotype was seen at least ten times. The antigen remains undetermined. A duration under 3 months, NOSPECS ≥4, CAS ≥3 and moderate-to-severe activity characterized the donors with ophthalmopathy. Other autoimmune diseases, uncontrolled infections, pregnancy or lactation excluded patients from enrollment.

The chain is built from TRBV18 and TRBJ1-5; D call uncertain. The sequenced sample consisted of peripheral blood. This clonotype originated in an adult man with Graves' ophthalmopathy. The CDR3 region is CASSPTDSGNQPQHF. CDR3 DNA sequence: TGTGCCAGCTCACCAACCGATTCTGGCAATCAGCCCCAGCATTTT.